Here is one T cell receptor beta chain with its context. The Seattle site enrolled patients during active infection and followed them longitudinally. The data originate from a study of blood T cell repertoires in COVID-19. Study-wide background: COVID-19 samples collected from the United States, Italy and Spain covered acute and convalescent phases. In each case, the material was cDNA or gDNA derived from T cells, B-cell-depleted T cells, or PBMCs.

Study processing details: Scientists estimated how many nucleated cells there were by amplifying reference gene primers. TCRdb's copy holds only in-frame clones and misses some; the assay was immunoSEQ multiplex PCR. V, J and clone size are taken as reported in that table, and D and trimming were inferred from the DNA itself. The sample contains roughly 180,000 clones, more than 80% of which appear only once. Sample: peripheral blood. The clonotype originates from a woman aged 40 to 50 with COVID-19, enrolled during active disease.

CDR3 region: CASSGTSGRGVLLDTQYF. Written as DNA, the CDR3 is TGTGCCAGCAGTGGGACTAGCGGGAGGGGCGTTCTTCTAGATACGCAGTATTTT. The chain carries TRBV28 and TRBJ2-3; the match to TRBD2 covers 16 bases. From germline, CDR1 is MDHEN and CDR2 SYDVKM. The CDR3 length is 18 residues. V was pared by 5 bases and J by 5 bases, with 10 bases of the junction left unmatched.